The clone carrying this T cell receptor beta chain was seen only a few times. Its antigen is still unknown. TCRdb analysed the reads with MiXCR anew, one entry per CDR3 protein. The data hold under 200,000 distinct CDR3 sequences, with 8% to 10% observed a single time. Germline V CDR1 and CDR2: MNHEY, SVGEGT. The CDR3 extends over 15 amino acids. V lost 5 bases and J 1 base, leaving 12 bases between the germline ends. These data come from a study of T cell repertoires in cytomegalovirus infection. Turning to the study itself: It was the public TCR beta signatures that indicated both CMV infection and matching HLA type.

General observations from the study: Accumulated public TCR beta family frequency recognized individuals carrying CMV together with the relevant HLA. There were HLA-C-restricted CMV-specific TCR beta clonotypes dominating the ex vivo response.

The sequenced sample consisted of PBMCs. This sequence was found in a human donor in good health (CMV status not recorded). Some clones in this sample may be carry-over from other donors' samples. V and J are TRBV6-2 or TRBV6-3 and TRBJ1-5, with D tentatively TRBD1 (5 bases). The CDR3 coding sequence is TGTGCCAGCAGTACGAGGGGCACCAGCAATCAGCCCCAGCATTTT. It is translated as CASSTRGTSNQPQHF.